The T cell receptor (beta chain) under discussion was sequenced for a study of T cells in women clearing cervical HPV infection. Whole-study results and caveats: T-cell numbers per sample were unknown and may explain richness differences. A classifier using richness and V gene abundances reached an AUC of approximately 0.79. It is unknown whether associations predate infection; no effector/memory or HPV-specific sorting. TRBV6-7 abundance was lower in cases than controls (approximately 0.1% versus 0.17%).

The assay was immunoSEQ multiplex PCR, and TCRdb's table has in-frame clones only and misses some. Its table lists more than 25,000 clones. The germline CDR1 and CDR2 sequences are DFQATT and SNEGSKA (reference sequence). This CDR3 contains 16 residues. V was clipped by 3 bases and J by 7 bases; unmatched bases: 10. On this clone: Its target is not known. Read coverage stops 3 residues before the CDR3 terminus; the germline J gene supplies the remainder.

The TCR sequence derives from a woman aged 18 to 75 with a cervical HPV16 infection that either progressed to CIN3+ or cleared (not recorded which). The chain combines TRBV20-1 with TRBJ2-1, with 12 positions matching TRBD2. Sequencing was done on a sample of blood buffy coat. CDR3 sequence reads: CSASLAGGRSRNEQFF. The covered CDR3 bases are TGCAGTGCTAGTCTAGCGGGGGGGCGAAGTAGGAATGAG.